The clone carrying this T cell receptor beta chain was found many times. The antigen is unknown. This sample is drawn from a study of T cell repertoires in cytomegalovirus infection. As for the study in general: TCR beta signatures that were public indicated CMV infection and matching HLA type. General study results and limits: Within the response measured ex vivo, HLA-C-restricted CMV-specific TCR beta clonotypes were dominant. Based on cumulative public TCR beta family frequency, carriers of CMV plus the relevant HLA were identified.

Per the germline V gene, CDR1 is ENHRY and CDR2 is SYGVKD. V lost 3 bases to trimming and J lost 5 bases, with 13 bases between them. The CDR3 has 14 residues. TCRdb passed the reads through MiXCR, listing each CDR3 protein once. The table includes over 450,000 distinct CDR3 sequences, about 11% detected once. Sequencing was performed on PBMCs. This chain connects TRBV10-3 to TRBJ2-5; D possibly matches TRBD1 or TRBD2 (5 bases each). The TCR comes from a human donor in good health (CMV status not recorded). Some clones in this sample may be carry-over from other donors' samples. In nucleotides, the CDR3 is TGTGCCATCAGTGAAAGAGGGGCAAGGGAGACCCAGTACTTC. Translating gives CAISERGARETQYF.